A selection of T cell receptor beta chains follows, all from one sample in a study of blood T cell repertoires in COVID-19. TCRdb's copy holds only in-frame clones and misses some; the assay was immunoSEQ multiplex PCR. The data contain about 490,000 clones, roughly 88% of them singletons. Material for sequencing was peripheral blood. The receptors derive from a human donor in a cohort sampled during active COVID-19. Each CDR3 is given with its conserved first and last residue. D genes are given only for firm matches. Clone size is stated in some rows and not others, as once, few, many or a class when expanded.

TRBJ1-6 | TRBV3-1/TRBV3-2 | - | - | TGTGCCAGCAGCCTTCAATACCGGGATTCCCTCCACTTT | CASSLQYRDSLHF
TRBJ1-4 | TRBV5-1 | - | - | TGCGCCAGCAGCTTGGAACCAGGGAGGGCTGAAAAACTGTTTTTT | CASSLEPGRAEKLFF
TRBJ2-7 | TRBV5-1 | - | - | TGCGCCAGCAGCTTGGAGCCTAGCGTCTCCTACGAGCAGTACTTC | CASSLEPSVSYEQYF
TRBJ2-1 | TRBV2 | - | TRBD2 | TGTGCCAGCAGTGGGCTAGCGGGAGGGCCCCTCGATGAGCAGTTCTTC | CASSGLAGGPLDEQFF
TRBJ2-3 | TRBV19 | - | TRBD2 | TGTGCCAGTAGTCCCCGGATAGCGGGAACCACAGATACGCAGTATTTT | CASSPRIAGTTDTQYF
TRBJ1-2 | TRBV6-5 | - | TRBD1 | TGTGCCAGCAGTTCAACCTGGGACAGAGACTATGGCTACACCTTC | CASSSTWDRDYGYTF
TRBJ1-4 | TRBV29-1 | - | TRBD1 | TGCAGCGCTAACAGGGGAGGTGGGGAAAAACTGTTTTTT | CSANRGGGEKLFF
TRBJ1-2 | TRBV5-5 | - | - | TGTGCCAGCAACCAGGGGATAAACTATGGCTACACCTTC | CASNQGINYGYTF
TRBJ1-1 | TRBV30 | - | - | TGTGCCTGTTCACCGGACACTGAAGCTTTCTTT | CACSPDTEAFF
TRBJ2-3 | TRBV28 | - | - | TGTGCCAGCAGCGGAGGGGTGGGACTTCGGACAGATACGCAGTATTTT | CASSGGVGLRTDTQYF
TRBJ2-7 | TRBV6-6 | - | TRBD2 | TGTGCCAGCAGTCCCTCTGTATGGACTAGCGGATCCTACGAGCAGTACTTC | CASSPSVWTSGSYEQYF
TRBJ1-1 | TRBV7-8 | once | TRBD1 | TGTGCCAGCAGCTTTACAGGGGGCGGGGACACTGAAGCTTTCTTT | CASSFTGGGDTEAFF
TRBJ1-1 | TRBV19 | few | - | TGTGCCAGTAGTAAACCGGACGGAGGGCCTGAAGCTTTCTTT | CASSKPDGGPEAFF
TRBJ1-4 | TRBV7-2 | - | - | TGTGCCAGCAGCTTAGAGCGGGCAGGGTTGGGTGGTGAAAAACTGTTTTTT | CASSLERAGLGGEKLFF
TRBJ1-1 | TRBV29-1 | - | - | TGCAGCGCCACGGGAACGGTTGAAGCTTTCTTT | CSATGTVEAFF
TRBJ2-3 | TRBV4-2 | - | - | TGTGCCAGCAGCCCCCGGCAACAGGATACGCAGTATTTT | CASSPRQQDTQYF
TRBJ1-1 | TRBV19 | - | - | TGTGCCAGTACTCCTCGGCAGGGGTCCACTGAAGCTTTCTTT | CASTPRQGSTEAFF
TRBJ2-1 | TRBV28 | - | TRBD1 | TGTGCCAGCAGTTTCTCCGGGACAGGGATCGATGAGCAGTTCTTC | CASSFSGTGIDEQFF
TRBJ2-7 | TRBV2 | - | - | TGTGCCAGCAGTTTCCGGGACTGGTTATCCTACGAGCAGTACTTC | CASSFRDWLSYEQYF
TRBJ2-3 | TRBV6-2/TRBV6-3 | - | - | TGTGCCAGCAGTTATAGGGACTGGGCTGATACGCAGTATTTT | CASSYRDWADTQYF
TRBJ2-6 | TRBV7-3 | - | - | TGTGCCAGCAGCTTAGGCGGGACTGGGGCCAACGTCCTGACTTTC | CASSLGGTGANVLTF
TRBJ1-3 | TRBV15 | few | - | TGTGCCACCAGCAGAGTGGGACTGCTCAACACCATATATTTT | CATSRVGLLNTIYF
TRBJ1-5 | TRBV15 | once | - | TGTGCCACCAGCAGAGGGGTTTGGGGTCGAGGGAGCAATCAGCCCCAGCATTTT | CATSRGVWGRGSNQPQHF
TRBJ2-1 | TRBV5-4 | once | TRBD2 | TGTGCCAGCAGCTCACGACTAGCGGGAGGGTACAATGAGCAGTTCTTC | CASSSRLAGGYNEQFF
TRBJ2-7 | TRBV5-1 | - | - | TGCGCCAGCAGCCATTCCTACGAGCAGTACTTC | CASSHSYEQYF
TRBJ2-5 | TRBV2 | - | TRBD1 | TGTGCCAGCAGTGAAGGGGACAGGGACTTC | CASSEGDRDF
TRBJ1-5 | TRBV30 | - | - | TGTGCCTGGGGCGGAGGGAATAATCAGCCCCAGCATTTT | CAWGGGNNQPQHF
TRBJ1-5 | TRBV7-3 | - | TRBD1 | TGTGCCAGCAGCCGTACAGGGGAAAGCAATCAGCCCCAGCATTTT | CASSRTGESNQPQHF
TRBJ2-7 | TRBV15 | - | - | TGTGCCACCAGTACTACAAGTTACGAGCAGTACTTC | CATSTTSYEQYF
TRBJ2-1 | TRBV24-1 | - | TRBD1 | TGTGCCACCAGTGGCCCGGACAGGGCGGTTCCCTACAATGAGCAGTTCTTC | CATSGPDRAVPYNEQFF
TRBJ2-2 | TRBV5-6 | - | TRBD2 | TGTGCCAGCAGCTTGGCGTGGCGGGAGGGAGCCGGGGAGCTGTTTTTT | CASSLAWREGAGELFF
TRBJ1-2 | TRBV29-1 | - | TRBD1 | TGCAGCGTTGAAGTACAGGGGGCCTATGGCTACACCTTC | CSVEVQGAYGYTF
TRBJ2-7 | TRBV5-1 | - | TRBD1 | TGCGCCAGCAGCCATAGGACAGGGAACGAGCAGTACTTC | CASSHRTGNEQYF
TRBJ1-1 | TRBV7-3 | - | - | TGTGCCAGCAGCCCGTCGATCGGGACTGAAGCTTTCTTT | CASSPSIGTEAFF
TRBJ2-7 | TRBV5-1 | - | - | TGCGCCAGCAGCTCTGAAGGAGCAGCCACCTACGAGCAGTACTTC | CASSSEGAATYEQYF
TRBJ2-1 | TRBV12-3/TRBV12-4 | - | - | TGTGCCAGCAGTCTTACTGTCCCCCAGTTCTTC | CASSLTVPQFF
TRBJ2-7 | TRBV7-2 | - | TRBD1 | TGTGCCAGCAGCTCCCTGCGACAGGGGTCTAACTACGAGCAGTACTTC | CASSSLRQGSNYEQYF
TRBJ2-1 | TRBV6-1 | few | TRBD2 | TGTGCCAGCAGTGAATGGACTAGCGGGAGAGGCGAGCAGTTCTTC | CASSEWTSGRGEQFF
TRBJ1-1 | TRBV28 | - | - | TGTGCCAGCAGTCCCCACCGATCAGGGTGGCACACTGAAGCTTTCTTT | CASSPHRSGWHTEAFF
TRBJ2-1 | TRBV5-1 | - | TRBD1 | TGCGCCAGCAGCGCGGGACAGGGTATGTTTGGTGAGCAGTTCTTC | CASSAGQGMFGEQFF
TRBJ2-2 | TRBV12-3/TRBV12-4 | - | - | TGTGCCAGCAGTTTATGGGGGCCCGGGGAGCTGTTTTTT | CASSLWGPGELFF
TRBJ1-1 | TRBV11-2 | once | - | TGTGCCAGCAACGAACAGGGCGCGCGACGGAACACTGAAGCTTTCTTT | CASNEQGARRNTEAFF
TRBJ1-2 | TRBV6-5 | - | - | TGTGCCAGCAGTTACCGAGGGGGTAGGGGCTACACCTTC | CASSYRGGRGYTF